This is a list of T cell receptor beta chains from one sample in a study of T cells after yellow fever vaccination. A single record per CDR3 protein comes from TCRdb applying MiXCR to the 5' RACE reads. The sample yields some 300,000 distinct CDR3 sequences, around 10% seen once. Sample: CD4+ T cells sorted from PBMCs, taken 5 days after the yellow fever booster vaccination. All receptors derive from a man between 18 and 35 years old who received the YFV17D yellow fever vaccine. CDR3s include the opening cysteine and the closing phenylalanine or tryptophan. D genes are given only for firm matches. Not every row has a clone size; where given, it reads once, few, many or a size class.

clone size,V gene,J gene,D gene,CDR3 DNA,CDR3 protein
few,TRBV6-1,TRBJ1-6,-,TGTGCCAGCAGGCCTTGGGGGTTTTCACCCCTCCACTTT,CASRPWGFSPLHF
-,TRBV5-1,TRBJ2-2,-,TGCGCCAGCAGCTTGGCCGCGACAGCCACCGGGGAGCTGTTTTTT,CASSLAATATGELFF
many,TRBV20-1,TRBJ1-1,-,TGCAGTGCTCCACCCGCAGGGTCCACTGAAGCTTTCTTT,CSAPPAGSTEAFF
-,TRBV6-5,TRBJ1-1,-,TGTGCCAGCAGTTACTCGACAACAGGGTTGGGGACTGAAGCTTTCTTT,CASSYSTTGLGTEAFF
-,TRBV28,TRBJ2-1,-,TGTGCCAGCAGTTTATCGTCGGACGGGGTAAGGGTCAATGAGCAGTTCTTC,CASSLSSDGVRVNEQFF
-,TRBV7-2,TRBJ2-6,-,TGTGCCAGCAGCTTAGTGTCGGCGCGAAGCTCTGGGGCCAACGTCCTGACTTTC,CASSLVSARSSGANVLTF
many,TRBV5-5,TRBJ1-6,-,TGTGCCAGCAGCTCCCGGACCCAAGGGGATTCACCCCTCCACTTT,CASSSRTQGDSPLHF
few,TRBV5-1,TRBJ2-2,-,TGCGCCAGCAGCCCAGGAATGAACACCGGGGAGCTGTTTTTT,CASSPGMNTGELFF
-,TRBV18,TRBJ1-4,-,TGTGCCAGCTCACCAACCCAGGGCGGTGAAAAACTGTTTTTT,CASSPTQGGEKLFF
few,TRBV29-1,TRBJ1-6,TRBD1,TGCAGCGTGATACAGGGGCCCTATGGTTCACCCCTCCACTTT,CSVIQGPYGSPLHF
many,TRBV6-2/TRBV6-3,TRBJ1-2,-,TGTGCCATCTCGAGACAGGCCAACTATGGCTACACCTTC,CAISRQANYGYTF
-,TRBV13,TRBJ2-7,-,TGTGCCAGCAGCCCCTCTCGCCAGGGCCGGGAGCAGTACTTC,CASSPSRQGREQYF
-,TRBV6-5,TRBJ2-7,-,TGTGCCAGCAGTCCCACGACCTGGTTGGGGCAGTACTTC,CASSPTTWLGQYF
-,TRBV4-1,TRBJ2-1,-,TGCGCCAGCAGCCAACCGGGGCGGAGGCTCTACAATGAGCAGTTCTTC,CASSQPGRRLYNEQFF
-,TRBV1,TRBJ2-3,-,-,CTSSQGSSGGAQIRSIF
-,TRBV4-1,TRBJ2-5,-,TGCGCCAGCAGCCAAGTCTCTTCAGGGGGGCCCTTTTCTCGCCCTGTACAAGAGACCCAGTACTTC,CASSQVSSGGPFSRPVQETQYF
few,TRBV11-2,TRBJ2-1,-,TGTGCCAGCAGCGCTGCGGGGACTTCCTACAATGAGCAGTTCTTC,CASSAAGTSYNEQFF
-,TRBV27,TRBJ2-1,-,TGTGCCAGCAGTTTAGGGGCAACGTACAATGAGCAGTTCTTC,CASSLGATYNEQFF
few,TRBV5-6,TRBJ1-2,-,TGTGCCAGCAGCTTGCTAAACAGAAACTATGGCTACACCTTC,CASSLLNRNYGYTF
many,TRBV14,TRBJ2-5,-,TGTGCCAGCAGCCAATCGCTACCGGAAGAGACCCAGTACTTC,CASSQSLPEETQYF
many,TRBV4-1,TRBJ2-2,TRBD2,TGCGCCAGCAGCCAAGTTTTGGGGGGGAGGAACACCGGGGAGCTGTTTTTT,CASSQVLGGRNTGELFF
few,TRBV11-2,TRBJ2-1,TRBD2,TGTGCCAGCAGCTTGAGCCGGACTAGGCACAATGAGCAGTTCTTC,CASSLSRTRHNEQFF
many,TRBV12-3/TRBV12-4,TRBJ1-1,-,TGTGCCAGCACGCCGGGCAGGGCGAGCACTGAAGCTTTCTTT,CASTPGRASTEAFF
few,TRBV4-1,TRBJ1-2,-,TGCGCCAGCAGCCCAACGGACAGTAGGTATGGCTACACCTTC,CASSPTDSRYGYTF
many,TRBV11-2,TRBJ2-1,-,TGTGCCAGCAGCTTAGATCGATTGCAGTACAATGAGCAGTTCTTC,CASSLDRLQYNEQFF
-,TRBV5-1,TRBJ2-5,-,TGCGCCAGCAGCTTTGTTGGCAGTCCAACCCAGTACTTC,CASSFVGSPTQYF
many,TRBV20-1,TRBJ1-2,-,TGCAGTGCTAGACGGGATTTGAGCGGCTACACCTTC,CSARRDLSGYTF
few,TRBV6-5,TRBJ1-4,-,TGTGCCAGCAGATCGACAGCAACTAATGAAAAACTGTTTTTT,CASRSTATNEKLFF
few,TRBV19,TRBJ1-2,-,TGTGCCAGTCAACAGGACTATGGCTACACCTTC,CASQQDYGYTF
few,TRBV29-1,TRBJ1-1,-,TGCAGCGTTCAGAGGAACACTGAAGCTTTCTTT,CSVQRNTEAFF
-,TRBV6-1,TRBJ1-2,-,TGTGCCAGCAGTGAAGAGGGCAATTCCTTC,CASSEEGNSF
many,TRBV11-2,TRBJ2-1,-,TGTGCCAGCAGCTACTATAGGCTCTCCAATGAGCAGTTCTTC,CASSYYRLSNEQFF
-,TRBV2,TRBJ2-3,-,TGTGCCAGCAGTGAAGCGGTAGATACGCAGTATTTT,CASSEAVDTQYF
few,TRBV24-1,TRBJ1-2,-,TGTGCCACCAGTGACCCGGGCCACGAGTACACCTTC,CATSDPGHEYTF
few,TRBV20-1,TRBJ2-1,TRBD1,TGCAGTGCTAGACGTCCAGGGGGAGAGTACGATGAGCAGTTCTTC,CSARRPGGEYDEQFF
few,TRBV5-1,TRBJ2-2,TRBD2,TGCGCCAGCAGCTTGGGAGTAGCGGGGGTAACCGGGGAGCTGTTTTTT,CASSLGVAGVTGELFF
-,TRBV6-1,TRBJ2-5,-,TGTGCCAGCAGATACAGGGGAGGAGGAGAGACCCAGTACTTC,CASRYRGGGETQYF
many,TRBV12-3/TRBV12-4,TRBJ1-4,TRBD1,TGTGCCAGCAAACAGGGGGCTAGAGAAAAACTGTTTTTT,CASKQGAREKLFF
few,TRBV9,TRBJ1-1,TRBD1,TGTGCCAGCAGCAGACGTACAGGGGCGGTGACTGAAGCTTTCTTT,CASSRRTGAVTEAFF
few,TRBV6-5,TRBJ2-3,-,TGTGCCACCCTTCCGGAAGGAAGCCCCACAGATACGCAGTATTTT,CATLPEGSPTDTQYF
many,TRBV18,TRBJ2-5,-,TGTGCCAGCTCAAGGGTGGACGAGACCCAGTACTTC,CASSRVDETQYF
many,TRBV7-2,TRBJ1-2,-,TGTGCCAGCAGCTTAGTCACCTTAGACTATGGCTACACCTTC,CASSLVTLDYGYTF
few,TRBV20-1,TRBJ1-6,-,TGCAGTGCTAGAAATCCCAGATTGGTGTCACCCCTCCACTTT,CSARNPRLVSPLHF
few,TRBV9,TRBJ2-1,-,TGTGCCAGCAGCTTTATTATAGGTTCCTACAATGAGCAGTTCTTC,CASSFIIGSYNEQFF
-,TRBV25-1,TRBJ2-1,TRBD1,TGTGCCAGCAGTGGGGGGCCCGGGACAGGGGGCAATGAGCAGTTCTTC,CASSGGPGTGGNEQFF
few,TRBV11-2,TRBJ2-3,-,TGTGCCAGCAGATCTAGTTGGTCAGATACGCAGTATTTT,CASRSSWSDTQYF
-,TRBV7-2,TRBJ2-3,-,TGTGCCAGCAGCCTAATGGCGGGCGGGGCAACAGATACGCAGTATTTT,CASSLMAGGATDTQYF
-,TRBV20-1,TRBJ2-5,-,TGCAGTGCTAGACTCCCCAGTGCGGAGACCCAGTACTTC,CSARLPSAETQYF
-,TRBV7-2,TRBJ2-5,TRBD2,TGTGCCAGCACTACCTACCGGGGGGAGGAGACCCAGTACTTC,CASTTYRGEETQYF
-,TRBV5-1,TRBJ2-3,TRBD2,TGCGCCAGCAGCTTGGCGGCTAGCGGGGGCCATACGCAGTATTTT,CASSLAASGGHTQYF
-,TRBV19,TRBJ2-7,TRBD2,TGTGCCAGTAGTACTGGACTAGCGACTTACGAGCAGTACTTC,CASSTGLATYEQYF
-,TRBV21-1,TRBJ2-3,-,TGTGCCAGCAGCAAATTTAAACAGGGAAAAGATACGCAGTATTTT,CASSKFKQGKDTQYF
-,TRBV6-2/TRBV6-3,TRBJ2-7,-,TGTGCCAGCACACAGACCACCTACGAGCAGTACTTC,CASTQTTYEQYF
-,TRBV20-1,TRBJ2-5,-,TGCAGTGCTAGAAAAGACAGAGGGGAGACCCAGTACTTC,CSARKDRGETQYF
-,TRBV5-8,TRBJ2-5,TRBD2,TGTGCCAGCAGCTTGGTTCTAGCGGGGGGAGAGACCCAGTACTTC,CASSLVLAGGETQYF
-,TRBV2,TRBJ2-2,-,TGTGCCAGCAGTGAATCCCACACCGGGGAGCTGTTTTTT,CASSESHTGELFF
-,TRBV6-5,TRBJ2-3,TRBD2,TGTGCCAGCAGTTTAGCGGGGCGGGGAGATACGCAGTATTTT,CASSLAGRGDTQYF
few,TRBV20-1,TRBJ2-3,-,TGCAGTGCTAGAGTGAGGAGGGGGGGGACAGATACGCAGTATTTT,CSARVRRGGTDTQYF
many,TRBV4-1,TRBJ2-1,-,TGCGCCAGCAGCCAAGGTAGGGCAGGGAGTGTAGTTGAGCAGTTCTTC,CASSQGRAGSVVEQFF
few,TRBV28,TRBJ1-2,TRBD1,TGTGCCAGCAGTGTTAAAAGGGGGCGCCAGGAAGGCTACACCTTC,CASSVKRGRQEGYTF